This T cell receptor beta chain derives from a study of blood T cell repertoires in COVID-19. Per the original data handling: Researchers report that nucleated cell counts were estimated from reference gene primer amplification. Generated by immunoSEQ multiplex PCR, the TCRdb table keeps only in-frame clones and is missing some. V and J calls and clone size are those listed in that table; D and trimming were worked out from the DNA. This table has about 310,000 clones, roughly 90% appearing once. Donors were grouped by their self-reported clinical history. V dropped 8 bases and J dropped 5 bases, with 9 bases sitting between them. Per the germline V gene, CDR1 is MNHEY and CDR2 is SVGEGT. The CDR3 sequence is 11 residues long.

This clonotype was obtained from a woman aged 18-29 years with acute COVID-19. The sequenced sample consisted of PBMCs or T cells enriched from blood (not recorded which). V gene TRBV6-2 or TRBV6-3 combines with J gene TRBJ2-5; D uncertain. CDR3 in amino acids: CASGLGETQYF. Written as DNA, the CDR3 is TGTGCCAGCGGCCTCGGGGAGACCCAGTACTTC.